These T cell receptor beta chains were read from a single sample in a study of identical twins. TCRdb re-derived calls from the 5' RACE reads in MiXCR, one entry per CDR3 protein. Of more than 1.5 million distinct CDR3 sequences in the sample, under 35% are singletons; the top ten hold about 0.25%. The material sequenced was cord blood. The source of these receptors is a newborn girl in good health. Both conserved end residues are part of each CDR3. D genes are given only for firm matches. Some rows mark clone size as missing; the rest say once, few, many or name a class of expanded clone.

>TRBJ2-6|TRBV6-5|-|-
TGTGCCAGCAGTTACTCGAGGTCCTCTGGGGCCAACGTCCTGACTTTC
CASSYSRSSGANVLTF
>TRBJ2-1|TRBV5-1|TRBD1|-
TGCGCCAGCAGCCTTGGGACAGGGCGGGGTGAGCAGTTCTTC
CASSLGTGRGEQFF
>TRBJ2-1|TRBV28|-|few
TGTGCCAGCACCGCATTGGGTTCCAGCTCCTACAATGAGCAGTTCTTC
CASTALGSSSYNEQFF
>TRBJ2-1|TRBV9|TRBD1|-
TGTGCCAGCAGCGGGCCCAGGGGGAGCGGACCTTACAATGAGCAGTTCTTC
CASSGPRGSGPYNEQFF
>TRBJ2-5|TRBV7-2|-|-
TGTGCCAGCAGCTTAGGACGGACTGGCCTGAAGCAAGAGACCCAGTACTTC
CASSLGRTGLKQETQYF
>TRBJ2-1|TRBV2|-|few
TGTGCCAGCAGTGATGCGGGCGGGATTAGGAATGAGCAGTTCTTC
CASSDAGGIRNEQFF
>TRBJ1-4|TRBV6-6|-|many
TGTGCCAGCAGTTACTCGACGGGATTAGAAAAACTGTTTTTT
CASSYSTGLEKLFF
>TRBJ1-4|TRBV29-1|TRBD1|-
TGCAGCGTGGCACAGGGGCGTAATGAAAAACTGTTTTTT
CSVAQGRNEKLFF
>TRBJ2-4|TRBV10-2|TRBD2|few
TGCGCCAGCAGTGAGAGACTAGCGGGGGGGCCAAGGGACATTCAGTACTTC
CASSERLAGGPRDIQYF
>TRBJ2-3|TRBV3-1|-|many
TGTGCCAGCAGCCAAGGTTACACAGATACGCAGTATTTT
CASSQGYTDTQYF
>TRBJ2-3|TRBV5-1|-|-
TGCGCCAGCAGCTTCCTAGCGAGTACCCAGGAAACAGATACGCAGTATTTT
CASSFLASTQETDTQYF
>TRBJ2-1|TRBV27|-|few
TGTGCCAGCAGTTTCTTGGTCCGGAGCTCCTACAATGAGCAGTTCTTC
CASSFLVRSSYNEQFF
>TRBJ1-1|TRBV6-1|TRBD1|-
TGTGCCAGCAGTGAAGGGGGACAGTACACTGAAGCTTTCTTT
CASSEGGQYTEAFF
>TRBJ1-2|TRBV20-1|TRBD1|-
TGCAGTGCTAGACCGGGACAGTTATATGGCTACACCTTC
CSARPGQLYGYTF
>TRBJ2-1|TRBV5-1|-|-
TGCGCCAGCAGCTTCCACAGGGCGGATGAGCAGTTCTTC
CASSFHRADEQFF
>TRBJ1-2|TRBV5-1|TRBD1|many
TGCGCCAGCAGCATTGACAGGGGCTATGGCTACACCTTC
CASSIDRGYGYTF
>TRBJ1-1|TRBV29-1|-|once
TGCAGCGTTGAAGACCGGAGGGGACTCCCTGAAGCTTTCTTT
CSVEDRRGLPEAFF
>TRBJ2-7|TRBV27|TRBD2|-
TGTGCCAGCAGTTTATGGGGGCTAGCGGGTTACGAGCAGTACTTC
CASSLWGLAGYEQYF
>TRBJ2-3|TRBV5-1|TRBD2|-
TGCGCCAGCAGCCCCCTGGGACTAGCGGGAGCAGATACGCAGTATTTT
CASSPLGLAGADTQYF
>TRBJ2-3|TRBV7-2|-|many
TGTGCCAGCAGCTTAGAACGGCCTAGCACAGATACGCAGTATTTT
CASSLERPSTDTQYF
>TRBJ1-2|TRBV4-1|TRBD1|few
TGCGCCAGCAGCCAAGCGGGACAGGGATACGGCTACACCTTC
CASSQAGQGYGYTF
>TRBJ1-2|TRBV5-1|-|-
TGCGCCAGCAGCTTGGTGGACAGCGGCTATGGCTACACCTTC
CASSLVDSGYGYTF
>TRBJ2-7|TRBV9|-|-
TGTGCCAGCAGCGTGTCACCACTAGATCTCGATGAGCAGTACTTC
CASSVSPLDLDEQYF
>TRBJ2-5|TRBV11-2|-|-
TGTGCCAGCAGCTTAGCAGGGCCCGGGGTCGGGACCCAGTACTTC
CASSLAGPGVGTQYF
>TRBJ2-3|TRBV10-3|-|-
TGTGCCATGGCTTCGGGGACTGGCACAGATACGCAGTATTTT
CAMASGTGTDTQYF
>TRBJ2-1|TRBV5-1|-|-
TGCGCCAGCGTTCCTTCGCCGGCGCGGGATATCAGCAATGAGCAGTTCTTC
CASVPSPARDISNEQFF
>TRBJ1-5|TRBV24-1|-|few
TGTGCCACCAGTGGACGACAGAACCCACGGGATCAGCCCCAGCATTTT
CATSGRQNPRDQPQHF
>TRBJ2-2|TRBV27|-|-
TGTGCCAGCAGTTTTGGACGGGCGAGCATCGGAGGCGGGGAGCTGTTTTTT
CASSFGRASIGGGELFF
>TRBJ2-7|TRBV7-8|TRBD2|few
TGTGCTAGCAGCTTATCCGTTATCCGGACTAGCGCGAAATCCTACGAGCAGTACTTC
CASSLSVIRTSAKSYEQYF
>TRBJ2-5|TRBV28|-|-
TGTGCCAGCAGTTCGCCCCCCCTCCAGACCCAGTACTTC
CASSSPPLQTQYF
>TRBJ2-3|TRBV20-1|-|-
TGCAGTGCTAGTGGGGTTTTGGATACGCAGTATTTT
CSASGVLDTQYF
>TRBJ1-5|TRBV12-3/TRBV12-4|TRBD1|many
TGTGCCAGCAGTGCCCGGACAGGAATAAATCAGCCCCAGCATTTT
CASSARTGINQPQHF
>TRBJ1-2|TRBV12-3/TRBV12-4|-|many
TGTGCCAGCAGTTTAGGATCAGGGAGCTATGGCTACACCTTC
CASSLGSGSYGYTF